Described below is a single T cell receptor (beta chain) sequence and its context. This specimen belongs to a study of blood T cell repertoires in COVID-19. Study background: T cells, B-cell-depleted T cells, or PBMCs supplied cDNA or gDNA.

The V segment lost 2 bases and the J segment 3 bases; nucleotides outside the gene matches: 8. CDR1 and CDR2 (germline): GTSNPN, SVGIG (reference sequence). This CDR3 comprises 16 residues. The data were produced by immunoSEQ multiplex PCR, yet TCRdb's version contains in-frame clones alone and is incomplete. The table lists about 140,000 clones, roughly 90% of them singletons, with around 2.9% in the top ten. The TCR comes from a man in his 60s with active or convalescent COVID-19. The sample comprised peripheral blood. The V gene is TRBV30, the J gene TRBJ1-2; 11 nucleotides line up with TRBD1. The CDR3 sequence: CAWSLLGTGGDYGYTF. As DNA, the CDR3 is TGTGCCTGGAGTCTCCTGGGGACAGGGGGGGACTATGGCTACACCTTC.